This TCR beta chain derives from a study of identical twins. TCRdb processed the 5' RACE reads anew with MiXCR; each CDR3 protein has one entry. The data contain roughly 1,500,000 distinct CDR3 sequences, 25% to 35% of them singletons. This clonotype has a handful of counts. As yet, its antigen is unknown. The ends were cut back, 6 bases at V and 9 bases at J, with 14 bases in the middle. The CDR3 length is 12 residues. The germline V gene encodes CDR1 LGHNT and CDR2 FRNRAP. General study points: Analyses of zero insertions could be partly confounded by invariant MAIT and iNKT cells. Fewer insertions characterized abundant cord blood beta clonotypes, whereas memory repertoires showed none.

The sequenced material came from cord blood. This receptor was obtained from a newborn girl in good health. The rearrangement uses TRBV12-5 and TRBJ1-2; perhaps TRBD1 as D (5 bases). CDR3 nucleotides: TGTGCTAGTGGAATCACGGGACTCCGCTACACCTTC. It codes for CASGITGLRYTF.